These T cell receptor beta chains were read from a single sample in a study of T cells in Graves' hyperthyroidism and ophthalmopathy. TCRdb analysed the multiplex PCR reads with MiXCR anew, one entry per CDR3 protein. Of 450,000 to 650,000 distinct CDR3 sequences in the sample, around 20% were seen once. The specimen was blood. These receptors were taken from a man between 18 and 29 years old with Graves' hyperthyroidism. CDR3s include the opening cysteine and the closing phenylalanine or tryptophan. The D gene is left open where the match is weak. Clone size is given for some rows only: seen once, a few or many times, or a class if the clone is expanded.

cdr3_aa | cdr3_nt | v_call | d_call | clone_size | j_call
CASSLGGNQETQYF | TGTGCCAGCAGTTTAGGTGGAAACCAAGAGACCCAGTACTTC | TRBV12-3/TRBV12-4 | - | many | TRBJ2-5
CASNGPAGVYQETQYF | TGTGCCAGCAACGGACCAGCGGGGGTGTACCAAGAGACCCAGTACTTC | TRBV6-2/TRBV6-3 | TRBD2 | many | TRBJ2-5
CASSFKGTGLTEAFF | TGTGCCAGCAGCTTTAAAGGGACAGGCCTCACTGAAGCTTTCTTT | TRBV5-6 | TRBD1 | many | TRBJ1-1
CASSSAGQGLETQYF | TGTGCCAGCAGCTCAGCGGGACAGGGTCTGGAGACCCAGTACTTC | TRBV7-3 | TRBD1 | - | TRBJ2-5
CASAPWPFTYEQYF | TGTGCCAGCGCCCCCTGGCCATTCACCTACGAGCAGTACTTC | TRBV11-2 | - | few | TRBJ2-7
CASSQHGAPRETQYF | TGTGCCAGCAGCCAACACGGGGCGCCCCGAGAGACCCAGTACTTC | TRBV12-3/TRBV12-4 | - | many | TRBJ2-5
CASSLAPSTGELFF | TGCGCCAGCAGCTTGGCTCCTTCCACCGGGGAGCTGTTTTTT | TRBV5-1 | - | many | TRBJ2-2
CASRNTGRNEQYF | TGTGCCAGCAGAAATACAGGGCGGAACGAGCAGTACTTC | TRBV28 | - | many | TRBJ2-7
CASSLVGERLPGYTF | TGTGCCAGCAGCTTAGTCGGGGAAAGATTGCCTGGCTACACCTTC | TRBV7-9 | - | few | TRBJ1-2
CASSYQDIYGELFF | TGTGCCAGCAGTTACCAGGACATTTACGGGGAGCTGTTTTTT | TRBV6-2/TRBV6-3 | - | - | TRBJ2-2
CASRNGQGPQPQHF | TGTGCCAGCAGAAATGGACAGGGTCCTCAGCCCCAGCATTTT | TRBV2 | TRBD1 | many | TRBJ1-5
CASVGDSYGYTF | TGTGCCAGCGTCGGGGACAGCTATGGCTACACCTTC | TRBV28 | TRBD1 | many | TRBJ1-2
CSVERQVAYGYTF | TGCAGCGTCGAAAGACAGGTCGCCTATGGCTACACCTTC | TRBV29-1 | - | - | TRBJ1-2
CASSVTGGGSYEQYF | TGTGCCAGCAGCGTAACGGGGGGGGGCTCCTACGAGCAGTACTTC | TRBV6-1 | TRBD2 | few | TRBJ2-7
CASRPLVTAEAFF | TGTGCCAGCAGGCCCCTCGTTACAGCTGAAGCTTTCTTT | TRBV2 | - | many | TRBJ1-1
CSVGRRIGELFF | TGCAGCGTTGGGCGAAGAATCGGGGAGCTGTTTTTT | TRBV29-1 | - | many | TRBJ2-2
CASSQGRAPGNTIYF | TGTGCCAGCAGCCAAGGGAGGGCACCGGGAAACACCATATATTTT | TRBV3-1 | - | - | TRBJ1-3
CASSLGGLGGSYEQYF | TGTGCCAGCAGCTTAGGGGGGCTGGGCGGATCCTACGAGCAGTACTTC | TRBV7-9 | - | many | TRBJ2-7
CASSSPGNYGYTF | TGTGCCAGCAGTTCGCCCGGGAACTATGGCTACACCTTC | TRBV27 | - | many | TRBJ1-2
CASSLGTGYDYGYTF | TGTGCCAGCAGTTTAGGGACAGGGTATGACTATGGCTACACCTTC | TRBV28 | TRBD1 | - | TRBJ1-2
CASSRTSGAYTQETQYF | TGTGCCAGCAGCAGGACTAGCGGGGCTTACACACAAGAGACCCAGTACTTC | TRBV11-2 | TRBD2 | many | TRBJ2-5
CASMEAVFGELFF | TGTGCCAGCATGGAGGCTGTATTCGGGGAGCTGTTTTTT | TRBV12-3/TRBV12-4 | - | many | TRBJ2-2
CSARRTGGDQPQHF | TGCAGTGCTAGAAGGACAGGAGGGGATCAGCCCCAGCATTTT | TRBV20-1 | TRBD1 | - | TRBJ1-5
CASTIGTRNEQYF | TGTGCCAGCACCATCGGGACACGAAACGAGCAGTACTTC | TRBV2 | - | many | TRBJ2-7
CASLPGGNTEAFF | TGTGCCAGTCTCCCCGGGGGGAACACTGAAGCTTTCTTT | TRBV19 | - | many | TRBJ1-1
CASSRGRTGTTEAFF | TGTGCCAGTAGTAGGGGCCGGACAGGGACCACTGAAGCTTTCTTT | TRBV19 | TRBD1 | - | TRBJ1-1
CSASRDRESGANVLTF | TGCAGCGCTTCCCGGGACAGGGAGTCTGGGGCCAACGTCCTGACTTTC | TRBV29-1 | TRBD1 | - | TRBJ2-6
CASSLPFGGPGRAFF | TGTGCCAGCAGCTTACCGTTCGGGGGCCCAGGGCGAGCTTTCTTT | TRBV13 | - | many | TRBJ1-1
CASSLSPTGTIQAFF | TGTGCCAGCAGTTTAAGCCCAACCGGGACGATCCAAGCTTTCTTT | TRBV12-3/TRBV12-4 | - | many | TRBJ1-1
CASMNRNYGYTF | TGTGCCAGCATGAACCGTAACTATGGCTACACCTTC | TRBV3-1 | - | - | TRBJ1-2
CASSREVNTEAFF | TGCGCCAGCAGCCGGGAGGTGAACACTGAAGCTTTCTTT | TRBV5-1 | - | many | TRBJ1-1
CASSFSGQEYEQYF | TGTGCCAGCAGTTTTTCGGGACAGGAGTACGAGCAGTACTTC | TRBV27 | TRBD1 | many | TRBJ2-7
CASSLSSVTVQLF | TGTGCCAGCAGTTTATCGTCTGTTACAGTGCAACTCTTC | TRBV27 | - | - | TRBJ1-2
CASGGTGDETRYF | TGTGCCAGCGGAGGGACAGGGGACGAGACCCGGTACTTC | TRBV2 | TRBD1 | - | TRBJ2-5
CASSLAGEGTYGYTF | TGTGCCAGCAGCCTAGCCGGAGAGGGGACCTATGGCTACACCTTC | TRBV7-2 | - | many | TRBJ1-2
CASSFGENTEAFF | TGTGCCAGCAGTTTTGGGGAGAACACTGAAGCTTTCTTT | TRBV12-3/TRBV12-4 | - | many | TRBJ1-1
CASGQGRNTIYF | TGTGCCAGCGGACAGGGGAGGAACACCATATATTTT | TRBV28 | TRBD1 | - | TRBJ1-3
CASSEPARGYTF | TGTGCCAGCAGTGAACCAGCTCGGGGCTACACCTTC | TRBV25-1 | - | many | TRBJ1-2
CASSLYWTGGGMNTEAFF | TGTGCCAGCAGCCTCTATTGGACAGGGGGTGGCATGAACACTGAAGCTTTCTTT | TRBV11-2 | TRBD1 | - | TRBJ1-1
CASSPTRLASQETQYF | TGTGCCAGCTCACCAACCCGACTAGCGAGTCAAGAGACCCAGTACTTC | TRBV6-1 | TRBD2 | - | TRBJ2-5
CSARVASGGSYEQYF | TGCAGTGCTAGAGTGGCTAGCGGGGGGTCCTACGAGCAGTACTTC | TRBV20-1 | TRBD2 | many | TRBJ2-7
CASSPGGSNYGYTF | TGTGCCAGCAGTCCGGGGGGTTCCAACTATGGCTACACCTTC | TRBV6-1 | - | many | TRBJ1-2
CASSLNMHEQYF | TGTGCCAGCAGTTTAAACATGCACGAGCAGTACTTC | TRBV12-3/TRBV12-4 | - | many | TRBJ2-7
CSARPTLFRPGGPNTEAFF | TGCAGTGCTAGACCTACGCTTTTTAGGCCAGGTGGGCCGAACACTGAAGCTTTCTTT | TRBV20-1 | - | - | TRBJ1-1
CASSGQGWRYGYTF | TGTGCCAGCAGTGGACAGGGATGGAGATATGGCTACACCTTC | TRBV2 | TRBD1 | many | TRBJ1-2
CASGLVLAQGTSGANVLTF | TGTGCTAGTGGTTTGGTACTAGCCCAGGGGACATCTGGGGCCAACGTCCTGACTTTC | TRBV12-5 | - | many | TRBJ2-6
CASSFPPHYGYTF | TGTGCCAGCAGTTTCCCACCTCACTATGGCTACACCTTC | TRBV28 | - | many | TRBJ1-2
CATSRDLQGYEQYF | TGTGCCACCAGCAGAGATCTACAGGGCTACGAGCAGTACTTC | TRBV15 | - | many | TRBJ2-7
CASSYSGVSSYNEQFF | TGTGCCAGCAGTTACTCAGGCGTGAGCTCCTACAATGAGCAGTTCTTC | TRBV6-7 | - | few | TRBJ2-1
CASSPPGLAGYPYEQYF | TGTGCCAGCAGCCCCCCCGGACTAGCGGGCTATCCCTACGAGCAGTACTTC | TRBV3-1 | TRBD2 | - | TRBJ2-7